Sequencing of this T cell receptor beta chain was carried out in a study of blood T cell repertoires in COVID-19. The assay was immunoSEQ multiplex PCR, and TCRdb's table has in-frame clones only and misses some. The data contain roughly 300,000 clones, under 90% of them singletons. V dropped 6 bases and J dropped 1; count of bases not matched to a gene: 8. CDR3 length equals 15 residues. Per the germline V gene, CDR1 is MNHEY and CDR2 is SVGAGI. V gene TRBV6-5 combines with J gene TRBJ2-7, with 8 bases lining up with TRBD1. Input material: peripheral blood. The TCR sequence derives from a woman aged 45 to 65 who had recovered from COVID-19. Here the CDR3 DNA reads TGTGCCAGCAGGAAAGACAGGGGACTTTCCTACGAGCAGTACTTC. It codes for CASRKDRGLSYEQYF.